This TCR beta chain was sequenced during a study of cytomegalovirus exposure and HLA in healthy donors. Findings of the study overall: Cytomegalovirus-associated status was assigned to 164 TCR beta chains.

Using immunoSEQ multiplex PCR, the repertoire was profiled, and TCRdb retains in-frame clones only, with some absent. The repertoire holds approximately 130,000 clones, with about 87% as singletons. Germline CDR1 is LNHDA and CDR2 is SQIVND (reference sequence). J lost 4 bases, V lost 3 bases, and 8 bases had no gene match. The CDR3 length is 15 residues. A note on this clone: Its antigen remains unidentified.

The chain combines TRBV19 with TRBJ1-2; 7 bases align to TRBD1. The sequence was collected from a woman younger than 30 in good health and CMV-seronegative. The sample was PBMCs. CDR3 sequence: CASSILGGEFYGYTF. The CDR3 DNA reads TGTGCCAGTAGTATTTTAGGGGGCGAATTCTATGGCTACACCTTC.